This passage covers 8 T cell receptor beta chains from one sample sequenced in a study of control samples from healthy donors and cancer patients. The assay was immunoSEQ multiplex PCR, and TCRdb's table has in-frame clones only and misses some. This sample has some 130,000 clones, with approximately 94% found just once. The sample consisted of PBMCs. These receptors all stem from a man aged 50 or older with head and neck cancer.

The gene calls are TRBV5-1 and TRBJ1-4; 7 bases align to TRBD1. Trimming removed 3 bases from V and 0 bases from J; junction bases left unmatched: 2. This CDR3 has 15 amino acids. The germline V gene has CDR1 SGHRS and CDR2 YFSETQ. CDR3 DNA: TGCGCCAGCAGCTCCCAGGGGGCAACTAATGAAAAACTGTTTTTT. Translation gives CASSSQGATNEKLFF.

The chain has TRBV4-3 and TRBJ2-1, with 9 bases fitting TRBD2. There are 14 residues in the CDR3. The J segment lost 9 bases and the V segment lost 6 bases, leaving 9 bases of the junction unmatched. Germline V gives CDR1 LGHNA, CDR2 YSLEER. CDR3 bases: TGCGCCAGCAGTCTCCGGACTAGCGAGGTTGAGCAGTTCTTC. Translating it yields CASSLRTSEVEQFF.

The chain uses TRBV5-1 and TRBJ1-1; TRBD1 might be the D (6 bases). V was shortened by 6 bases and J by 7 bases, with 16 bases between the two germline ends. Germline V gene sequence: CDR1 SGHRS, CDR2 YFSETQ. CDR3 size: 13 residues. CDR3 DNA sequence: TGCGCCAGCAAGATCGGGGGGGCTGGTGAAGCTTTCTTT. As protein: CASKIGGAGEAFF.

The rearrangement uses TRBV5-5 and TRBJ1-5, with 7 positions matching TRBD1. There are 14 residues in the CDR3. The germline V gene encodes CDR1 SGHKS and CDR2 YYEKEE (reference sequence). The trim removed 3 bases at V and 4 bases at J, leaving 4 bases unmatched. In nucleotides, the CDR3 is TGTGCCAGCAGCTGGGGGACAGCTAATCAGCCCCAGCATTTT. Amino acid sequence: CASSWGTANQPQHF.

This clone was counted once. The chain links TRBV6-5 to TRBJ2-7; D gene uncertain. CDR3 length: 13 amino acids. Germline lookup yields CDR1 MNHEY and CDR2 SVGAGI. The V gene lost 3 bases and the J gene lost 0 bases, with 6 bases spanning the gap. The CDR3 DNA is TGTGCCAGCAGTTATAAGGGCTCCTACGAGCAGTACTTC. Protein product: CASSYKGSYEQYF.

This chain joins TRBV2 and TRBJ1-4, with a weak D call TRBD1 (5 bases). The CDR3 sequence is 15 residues long. The germline V gene has CDR1 SNHLY and CDR2 FYNNEI. With 4 bases removed from V and 0 bases from J, the gap between germline ends came to 9 bases. CDR3 in DNA: TGTGCCAGCAGTGGGGACGTCGCAACTAATGAAAAACTGTTTTTT. It codes for CASSGDVATNEKLFF.

The chain combines TRBV12-3 or TRBV12-4 with TRBJ1-2; a weak D match, TRBD1 (6 bases). This CDR3 has 12 amino acids. V lost 7 bases and J lost 7, with 13 bases in between. The CDR3 sequence is CASTQGFGGYTF. The CDR3 DNA is TGTGCCAGCACCCAGGGGTTCGGTGGCTACACCTTC.

This chain uses TRBV7-9 with TRBJ2-2; possibly TRBD1 for D (6 bases). V gave up 8 bases and J gave up 0 bases, with 13 bases separating them. This CDR3 has 15 residues. Germline loops: CDR1 SEHNR, CDR2 FQNEAQ (reference sequence). The CDR3: CASFSDSANTGELFF. The CDR3 nucleotides are TGTGCCAGCTTCTCGGACAGCGCGAACACCGGGGAGCTGTTTTTT.